This is a list of T cell receptor beta chains from one sample in a study of graft-versus-host responses after intestinal transplantation. Antigens of these TCRs are unknown. The repertoire was sequenced with immunoSEQ multiplex PCR; TCRdb's copy has only in-frame clones and lacks some. Counted here are tens of thousands of clones, approximately 92% occurring once; the ten biggest clones make up 0.95% to 1.3%. The sample here was unstimulated CD8+ T cells sorted from spleen or lymph node cells, taken before transplant. Receptors were obtained from a human donor who was the organ donor for an intestinal transplant. The CDR3 runs from the conserved cysteine through the conserved F or W. D genes are given only for firm matches. Expanded clones get a size class; other rows say once, few or many, or leave the size out.

CDR3,DNA,size,D,J,V
CASNVYRDLSGNTIYF,TGTGCCAGCAACGTATACCGGGATCTCTCTGGAAACACCATATATTTT,.,.,TRBJ1-3,TRBV5-8
CASNSGYSYEQYF,TGTGCCAGCAATTCCGGTTACTCCTACGAGCAGTACTTC,few,.,TRBJ2-7,TRBV5-4
CASSLLAGEINGELFF,TGTGCCAGCAGCTTACTAGCGGGAGAAATTAACGGGGAGCTGTTTTTT,few,TRBD2,TRBJ2-2,TRBV11-3
CASSPGTGRDEQYF,TGTGCCAGCAGTCCCGGGACAGGGCGGGACGAGCAGTACTTC,.,TRBD1,TRBJ2-7,TRBV28
CASSMGTPNEQFF,TGTGCCAGTAGTATGGGGACTCCTAATGAGCAGTTCTTC,.,.,TRBJ2-1,TRBV19
CASSQYDGWTGGYEETQYF,TGTGCCAGCAGTCAATACGACGGGTGGACAGGGGGCTATGAAGAGACCCAGTACTTC,.,TRBD1,TRBJ2-5,TRBV27
CASSQFHPFRTPPNYGYTF,TGCGCCAGCAGCCAATTCCACCCTTTTAGAACGCCGCCTAACTATGGCTACACCTTC,.,.,TRBJ1-2,TRBV4-1
CASSLGVRGMGGAETQYF,TGTGCCAGCAGCTTAGGGGTCAGGGGCATGGGGGGGGCGGAGACCCAGTACTTC,.,.,TRBJ2-5,TRBV7-2
CASSHRTSAITDTQYF,TGTGCCAGCTCCCACCGAACTAGCGCCATAACAGATACGCAGTATTTT,.,TRBD2,TRBJ2-3,TRBV27
CASSWDDGPGGYFYEQYF,TGTGCCAGCAGCTGGGATGACGGCCCAGGGGGCTATTTCTACGAGCAGTACTTC,.,TRBD1,TRBJ2-7,TRBV7-8
CASSIDLEAVNTDTQYF,TGTGCCAGTAGTATAGATCTGGAGGCAGTAAACACAGATACGCAGTATTTT,.,.,TRBJ2-3,TRBV19
CASSPRGPYEQYF,TGTGCCAGCAGCCCCAGGGGACCCTACGAGCAGTACTTC,.,.,TRBJ2-7,TRBV27
CSYTVMYEQYF,TGCAGCTATACTGTGATGTACGAGCAGTACTTC,once,.,TRBJ2-7,TRBV29-1
CASSLDPRLSYEQYF,TGTGCCAGCAGCTTAGATCCACGGTTAAGCTACGAGCAGTACTTC,.,.,TRBJ2-7,TRBV11-3
CATSRGAGDEQFF,TGTGCCACCAGCAGAGGCGCGGGGGATGAGCAGTTCTTC,.,TRBD2,TRBJ2-1,TRBV15
CASSHEGPGGYGYTF,TGCGCCAGCAGCCACGAAGGCCCCGGCGGCTATGGCTACACCTTC,.,.,TRBJ1-2,TRBV4-3
CASIAGDSTYNEQFF,TGTGCCAGTATTGCCGGGGATTCAACCTACAATGAGCAGTTCTTC,.,.,TRBJ2-1,TRBV19
CASSTGLAVNTGELFF,TGTGCCAGCTCTACTGGACTAGCGGTAAACACCGGGGAGCTGTTTTTT,once,TRBD2,TRBJ2-2,TRBV18
CASRAGQVVEAFF,TGTGCCAGTAGGGCGGGACAGGTCGTTGAAGCTTTCTTT,.,TRBD1,TRBJ1-1,TRBV19
CASSLIGGNIQYF,TGTGCCAGCAGTTTAATAGGAGGAAACATTCAGTACTTC,.,.,TRBJ2-4,TRBV27
CAWIQAGGSYNEQFF,TGTGCCTGGATTCAGGCGGGAGGATCCTACAATGAGCAGTTCTTC,.,TRBD2,TRBJ2-1,TRBV30
CASSLGGGGYTF,TGTGCCAGCAGCCTCGGGGGGGGCGGCTACACCTTC,once,.,TRBJ1-2,TRBV7-8
CASSQGTRNNEQFF,TGCGCCAGCAGCCAAGGGACTAGGAACAATGAGCAGTTCTTC,.,TRBD2,TRBJ2-1,TRBV4-1
CASSLAVTRVTDTQYF,TGTGCCAGCAGCTTAGCCGTTACCCGGGTCACAGATACGCAGTATTTT,.,.,TRBJ2-3,TRBV11-1
CASSQAGSGGGGLYEQYF,TGCGCCAGCAGCCAAGCTGGGTCGGGGGGCGGAGGTCTGTACGAGCAGTACTTC,.,.,TRBJ2-7,TRBV4-1
CASSQRDTSYEQYF,TGCGCCAGCAGCCAAAGGGACACCTCCTACGAGCAGTACTTC,.,.,TRBJ2-7,TRBV4-1
CASSLGTGGYEQYF,TGTGCCAGCAGCTTAGGCACGGGGGGCTACGAGCAGTACTTC,.,TRBD2,TRBJ2-7,TRBV11-2
CASSQPTSVLGTDTQYF,TGTGCCAGCAGCCAACCGACTAGTGTCTTAGGCACAGATACGCAGTATTTT,.,.,TRBJ2-3,TRBV14
CASSPWPPGWDTEAFF,TGTGCCAGTAGTCCTTGGCCCCCAGGTTGGGACACTGAAGCTTTCTTT,.,.,TRBJ1-1,TRBV19
CASSYEGGGTQETQYF,TGTGCCAGCAGTTACGAAGGTGGGGGCACCCAAGAGACCCAGTACTTC,.,.,TRBJ2-5,TRBV6-5
CASSGDRSYEQYF,TGTGCCAGCAGTGGGGACAGATCCTACGAGCAGTACTTC,once,TRBD1,TRBJ2-7,TRBV27
CASSLANNQPQHF,TGTGCCAGCAGTTTAGCTAATAATCAGCCCCAGCATTTT,.,.,TRBJ1-5,TRBV27
CASSYSEGTQPQHF,TGTGCCAGCAGTTACTCTGAGGGAACTCAGCCCCAGCATTTT,.,.,TRBJ1-5,TRBV6-6
CASSFLGFEQFF,TGTGCCAGCAGCTTTCTAGGATTCGAGCAGTTCTTC,once,.,TRBJ2-1,TRBV5-6
CASSRQNTEAFF,TGTGCCAGCAGTCGACAGAACACTGAAGCTTTCTTT,.,.,TRBJ1-1,TRBV6-5
CASSPNRANYGYTF,TGCGCCAGCAGCCCTAACAGGGCTAACTATGGCTACACCTTC,.,.,TRBJ1-2,TRBV4-1
CASSFRGSDRYGYTF,TGTGCCAGCAGTTTTCGGGGGTCAGATAGGTATGGCTACACCTTC,once,.,TRBJ1-2,TRBV27
CSVEDLSPTVGAGNTIYF,TGCAGCGTTGAAGATCTAAGCCCCACCGTTGGGGCAGGAAACACCATATATTTT,.,.,TRBJ1-3,TRBV29-1
CASSFSLTELMNTEAFF,TGTGCCAGCAGCTTTTCCCTCACAGAGCTGATGAACACTGAAGCTTTCTTT,once,.,TRBJ1-1,TRBV7-8
CASSSKPGLAAYNEQFF,TGTGCCAGCAGCTCCAAACCGGGACTAGCGGCCTACAATGAGCAGTTCTTC,.,TRBD2,TRBJ2-1,TRBV5-4
CASSLGMLSEQFF,TGCGCCAGCAGCTTGGGGATGCTTAGCGAGCAGTTCTTC,.,.,TRBJ2-1,TRBV5-1
CSVAGWDERGIGVETQYF,TGCAGCGTGGCCGGGTGGGATGAGCGGGGGATAGGAGTGGAGACCCAGTACTTC,.,TRBD2,TRBJ2-5,TRBV29-1
CASQDRGLSYEQYF,TGTGCCAGCCAAGACAGGGGGCTCTCATACGAGCAGTACTTC,.,TRBD1,TRBJ2-7,TRBV27
CASSYAVTEAFF,TGTGCCAGCAGCTATGCGGTCACTGAAGCTTTCTTT,once,.,TRBJ1-1,TRBV5-6
CASSRGYGYTF,TGTGCCAGCAGCCGGGGTTATGGCTACACCTTC,few,.,TRBJ1-2,TRBV6-1
CASSNRGLTEAFF,TGTGCCAGCAGCAACAGGGGGCTAACTGAAGCTTTCTTT,.,TRBD1,TRBJ1-1,TRBV28
CASSADTGELFF,TGCGCCAGCAGCGCGGACACCGGGGAGCTGTTTTTT,.,.,TRBJ2-2,TRBV5-1
CASSYPTGGSQYF,TGTGCCAGCAGTTACCCGACAGGGGGCTCTCAGTACTTC,.,TRBD1,TRBJ2-7,TRBV2
CASVAGELGTEAFF,TGTGCCAGCGTGGCAGGGGAACTGGGCACTGAAGCTTTCTTT,.,.,TRBJ1-1,TRBV2
CSVVRGLETQYF,TGCAGCGTTGTGAGGGGGCTAGAGACCCAGTACTTC,.,TRBD1,TRBJ2-5,TRBV29-1
CASGLDPRGGDEQYF,TGTGCTAGTGGTTTGGATCCGAGGGGGGGGGACGAGCAGTACTTC,.,.,TRBJ2-7,TRBV12-5
CASSHRLLRSVNEQFF,TGTGCCAGCAGCCATCGACTATTAAGGTCTGTGAATGAGCAGTTCTTC,.,.,TRBJ2-1,TRBV7-2
CASSLVSGRGLGQPQHF,TGTGCCAGCAGCTTGGTCTCTGGCAGGGGGTTAGGTCAGCCCCAGCATTTT,.,TRBD1,TRBJ1-5,TRBV5-5
CASSMGQGEWETQYF,TGTGCCAGTAGTATGGGACAGGGGGAATGGGAGACCCAGTACTTC,.,TRBD1,TRBJ2-5,TRBV19
CASSDGPNTEAFF,TGTGCCAGCAGTGATGGGCCGAACACTGAAGCTTTCTTT,.,.,TRBJ1-1,TRBV2